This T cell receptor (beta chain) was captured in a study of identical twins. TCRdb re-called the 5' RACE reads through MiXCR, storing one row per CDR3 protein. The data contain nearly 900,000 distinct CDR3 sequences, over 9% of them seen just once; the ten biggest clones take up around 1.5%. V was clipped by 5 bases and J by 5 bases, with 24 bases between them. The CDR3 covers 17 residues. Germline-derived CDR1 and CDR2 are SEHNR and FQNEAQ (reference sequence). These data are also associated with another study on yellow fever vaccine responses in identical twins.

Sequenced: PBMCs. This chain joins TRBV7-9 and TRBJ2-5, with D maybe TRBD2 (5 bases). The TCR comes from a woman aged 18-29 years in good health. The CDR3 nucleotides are TGTGCCAGCAGCCGGCCCCCTAGGTCGAGGGCTCGCGAGACCCAGTACTTC. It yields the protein CASSRPPRSRARETQYF.